This T cell receptor beta chain was identified in a study of blood T cells in healthy people across ages. Then a second PCR, running roughly 7 to 11 cycles, was carried out with a sample-barcoded 5' primer and a J-beta primer mix. TCRdb used MiXCR to reprocess the 5' RACE reads, holding one entry per CDR3 protein. The sample includes some 1,000,000 distinct CDR3 sequences, around 25% of them seen just once. Trimming stripped 5 bases from V and 10 bases from J, with 13 bases between. The germline CDR1 and CDR2 sequences are SGHDT and YYEEEE. The CDR3 runs 12 residues. These data were also filed under a second study, of T cells of mothers and their children.

This chain uses TRBV5-6 with TRBJ2-1; D is possibly TRBD1 (6 bases). The sample taken for sequencing was blood. This clonotype originated in a girl aged 2-10 years in good health. This CDR3 is CASRTGPREQFF. The CDR3 DNA reads as TGTGCCAGCAGGACAGGCCCCAGGGAGCAGTTCTTC.